Listed below are T cell receptor beta chains from one sample, sequenced in a study of blood T cell repertoires in COVID-19. Sequencing used immunoSEQ multiplex PCR; TCRdb keeps in-frame clones, though not all of them. This sample has about 50,000 clones, with 80% to 95% found just once. The source material was peripheral blood. All receptors come from a man aged 50 to 59 with active COVID-19. Each CDR3 is given without its conserved first and last residue.

V: TRBV6-5
CDR3: ASSYIGVGYGYT

V: TRBV19
CDR3: ASSTRFPGQGRDEQY

V: TRBV10-2
CDR3: ASSGLLDRERDEQY

V: TRBV7-9
CDR3: ASSLELAGGNEQF

V: TRBV28
CDR3: ASSDTSGGPLEQY

V: TRBV28
CDR3: ASSLPGDGNQPQH

V: TRBV5-1
CDR3: ASSSRTGGYSPLH

V: TRBV6-5
CDR3: ASSYSGGATEAF

V: TRBV28
CDR3: AIRGSARRYT

V: TRBV11-1
CDR3: ASRGTGLSDEQY

V: TRBV5-1
CDR3: ASSFDSLNTEAF

V: TRBV5-4
CDR3: ASSFSGGSYNEQF

V: TRBV5-1
CDR3: ASSQRGTSLLRQADTQY

V: TRBV19
CDR3: ASSIDGRLAGGPRDTQY

V: TRBV14
CDR3: ASSQVWGGTDTQY

V: TRBV3-1/TRBV3-2
CDR3: ASSRQTASGGIYEQY